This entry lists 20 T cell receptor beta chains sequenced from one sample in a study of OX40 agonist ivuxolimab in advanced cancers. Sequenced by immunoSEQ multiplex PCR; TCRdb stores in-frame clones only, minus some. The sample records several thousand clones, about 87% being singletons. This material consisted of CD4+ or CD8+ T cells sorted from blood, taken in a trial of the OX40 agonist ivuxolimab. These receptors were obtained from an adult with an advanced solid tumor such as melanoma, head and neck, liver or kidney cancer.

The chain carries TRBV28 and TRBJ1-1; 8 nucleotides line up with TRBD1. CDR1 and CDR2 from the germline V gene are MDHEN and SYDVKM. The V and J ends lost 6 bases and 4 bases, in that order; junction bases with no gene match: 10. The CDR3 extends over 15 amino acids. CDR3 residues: CASSPIGQGLTEAFF. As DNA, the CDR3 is TGTGCCAGCAGCCCGATCGGACAGGGACTCACTGAAGCTTTCTTT.

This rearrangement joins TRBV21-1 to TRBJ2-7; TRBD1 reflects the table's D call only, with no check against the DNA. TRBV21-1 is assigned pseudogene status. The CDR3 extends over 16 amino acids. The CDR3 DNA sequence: TGTGCCAGCAGCAAAGATCCCCAGGAAATTACCTACGAGCAGTACTTC. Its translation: CASSKDPQEITYEQYF.

CDR3: CASSPGRDYEQYF. DNA for the CDR3: TGTGCCAGCAGCCCTGGGCGGGATTACGAGCAGTACTTC. The V and J genes are TRBV6-1 and TRBJ2-7; D might be TRBD2 (6 bases). The V end was cut by 6 bases, the J end by 4 bases, with 13 bases between. The CDR3 extends over 13 amino acids. CDR1 is MNHNS and CDR2 is SASEGT in the germline V gene.

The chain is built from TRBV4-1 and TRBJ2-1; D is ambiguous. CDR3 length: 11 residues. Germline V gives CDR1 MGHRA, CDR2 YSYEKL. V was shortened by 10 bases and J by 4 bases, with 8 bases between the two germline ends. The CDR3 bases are TGCGCCAACCCCGGGTACAATGAGCAGTTCTTC. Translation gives CANPGYNEQFF.

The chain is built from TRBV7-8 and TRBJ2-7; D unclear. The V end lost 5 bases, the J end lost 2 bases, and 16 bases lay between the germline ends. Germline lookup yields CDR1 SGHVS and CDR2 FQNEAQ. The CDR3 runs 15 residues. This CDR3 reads CASSTPSAVTYEQYF. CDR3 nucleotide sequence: TGTGCCAGCAGCACACCATCGGCGGTGACCTACGAGCAGTACTTC.

The CDR3 protein is CASSLFLAGTDTQYF. The CDR3 nucleotides read TGTGCCAGCAGTTTATTCCTAGCAGGCACAGATACGCAGTATTTT. This rearrangement joins TRBV28 to TRBJ2-3; maybe TRBD2 (5 bases). The V end was cut by 1 base, the J end by 1 base, with 9 bases between. The germline V gene encodes CDR1 MDHEN and CDR2 SYDVKM. The CDR3 consists of 15 residues.

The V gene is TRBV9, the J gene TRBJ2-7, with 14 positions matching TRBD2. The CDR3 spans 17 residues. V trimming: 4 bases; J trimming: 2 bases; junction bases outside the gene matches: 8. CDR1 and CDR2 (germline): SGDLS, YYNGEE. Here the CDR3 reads CASSSPTSGRAPYEQYF. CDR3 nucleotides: TGTGCCAGCAGCTCTCCGACTAGCGGGAGGGCCCCCTACGAGCAGTACTTC.

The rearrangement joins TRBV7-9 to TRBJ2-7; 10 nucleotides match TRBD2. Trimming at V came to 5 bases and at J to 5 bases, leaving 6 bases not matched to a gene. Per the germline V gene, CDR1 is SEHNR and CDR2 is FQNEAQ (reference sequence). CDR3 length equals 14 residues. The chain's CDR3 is CASSGGLANHEQYF. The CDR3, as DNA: TGTGCCAGCAGCGGGGGACTAGCGAACCACGAGCAGTACTTC.

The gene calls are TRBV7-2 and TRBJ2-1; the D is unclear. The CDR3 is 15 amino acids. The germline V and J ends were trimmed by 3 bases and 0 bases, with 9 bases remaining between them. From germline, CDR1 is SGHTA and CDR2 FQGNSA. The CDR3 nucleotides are TGTGCCAGCAGCTTGGTTCTGAGCTCCTACAATGAGCAGTTCTTC. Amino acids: CASSLVLSSYNEQFF.

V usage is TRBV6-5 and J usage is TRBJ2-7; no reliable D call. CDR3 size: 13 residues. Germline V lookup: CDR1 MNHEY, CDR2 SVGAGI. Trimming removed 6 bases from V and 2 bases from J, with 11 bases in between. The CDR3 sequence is CASSPPDTYEQYF. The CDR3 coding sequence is TGTGCCAGCAGCCCTCCCGACACCTACGAGCAGTACTTC.

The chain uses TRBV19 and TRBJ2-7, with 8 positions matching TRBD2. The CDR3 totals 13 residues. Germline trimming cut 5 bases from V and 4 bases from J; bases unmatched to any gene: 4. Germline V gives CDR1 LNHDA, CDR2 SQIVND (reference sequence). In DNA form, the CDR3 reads TGTGCCAGTAGTTCCGGACTAGCTTACGAGCAGTACTTC. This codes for CASSSGLAYEQYF.

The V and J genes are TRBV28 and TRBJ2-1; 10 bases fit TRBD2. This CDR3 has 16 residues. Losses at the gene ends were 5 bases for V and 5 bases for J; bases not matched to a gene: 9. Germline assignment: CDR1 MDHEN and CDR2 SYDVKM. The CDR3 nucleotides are TGTGCCAGCAGTCCGCTTCTAGCGGGAGAAAACAATGAGCAGTTCTTC. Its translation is CASSPLLAGENNEQFF.

The CDR3 DNA is TGTGCCAGCAGCACCCGGGACAGGCTTTTGGACACCGAGCAGTACTTC. As protein: CASSTRDRLLDTEQYF. The genes are TRBV7-8 and TRBJ2-7, with TRBD1 matching 8 bases. The CDR3 length is 16 residues. The germline gives CDR1 SGHVS, CDR2 FQNEAQ. The V segment lost 5 bases and the J segment 6 bases; nucleotides outside the gene matches: 15.

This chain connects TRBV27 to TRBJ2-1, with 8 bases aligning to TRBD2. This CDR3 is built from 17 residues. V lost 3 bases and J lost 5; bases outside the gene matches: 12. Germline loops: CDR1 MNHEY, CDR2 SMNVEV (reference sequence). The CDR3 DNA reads TGTGCCAGCAGTTTCCCCTACTCCGGGACTAGACACAATGAGCAGTTCTTC. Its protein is CASSFPYSGTRHNEQFF.

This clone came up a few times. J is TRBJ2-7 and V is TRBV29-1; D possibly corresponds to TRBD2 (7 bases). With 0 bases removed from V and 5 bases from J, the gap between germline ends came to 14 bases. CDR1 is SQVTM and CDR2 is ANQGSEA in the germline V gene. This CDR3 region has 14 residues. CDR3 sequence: CSVEEGGAPDEQYF. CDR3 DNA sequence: TGCAGCGTTGAAGAAGGGGGGGCGCCGGACGAGCAGTACTTC.

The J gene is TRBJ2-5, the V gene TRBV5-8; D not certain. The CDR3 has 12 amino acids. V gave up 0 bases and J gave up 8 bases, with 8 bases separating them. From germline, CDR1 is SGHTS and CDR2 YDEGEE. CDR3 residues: CASSLDVRTQYF. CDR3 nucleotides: TGTGCCAGCAGCTTGGACGTGCGAACCCAGTACTTC.

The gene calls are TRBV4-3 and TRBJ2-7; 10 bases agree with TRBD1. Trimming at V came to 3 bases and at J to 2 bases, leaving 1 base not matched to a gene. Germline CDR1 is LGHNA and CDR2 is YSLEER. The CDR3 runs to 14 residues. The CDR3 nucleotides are TGCGCCAGCAGCCACGGACAGGGGGCCTACGAGCAGTACTTC. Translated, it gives CASSHGQGAYEQYF.

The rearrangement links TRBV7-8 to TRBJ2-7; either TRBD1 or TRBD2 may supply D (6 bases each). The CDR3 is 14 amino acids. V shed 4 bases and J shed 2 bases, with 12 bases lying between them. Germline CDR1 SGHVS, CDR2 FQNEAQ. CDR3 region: CASSSSGAPYEQYF. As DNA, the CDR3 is TGTGCCAGCAGCTCCTCGGGGGCCCCCTACGAGCAGTACTTC.

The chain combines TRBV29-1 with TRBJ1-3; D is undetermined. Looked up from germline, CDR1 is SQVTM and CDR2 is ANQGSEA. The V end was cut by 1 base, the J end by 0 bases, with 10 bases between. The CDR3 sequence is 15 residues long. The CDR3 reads CSVEGATNSGNTIYF. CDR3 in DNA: TGCAGCGTTGAAGGAGCCACGAACTCTGGAAACACCATATATTTT.

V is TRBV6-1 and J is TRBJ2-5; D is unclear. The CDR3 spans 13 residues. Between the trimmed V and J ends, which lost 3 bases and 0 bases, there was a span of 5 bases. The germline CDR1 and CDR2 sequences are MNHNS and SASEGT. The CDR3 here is CASSDKDQETQYF. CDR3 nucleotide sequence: TGTGCCAGCAGTGACAAGGACCAAGAGACCCAGTACTTC.